Below, one T cell receptor (beta chain) is given with its context. Its specificity is not known. This sample stems from a study of cytomegalovirus exposure and HLA in healthy donors. Study-level points and caveats: Confirmation was obtained in vitro that a few CMV-associated chains are specific for CMV antigens. Excluded were some V segments that proved indistinguishable, including TRBV6-2 and TRBV6-3.

It was with 60 Vbeta and 13 Jbeta primers that the PCR ran. TCRdb's copy holds only in-frame clones and misses some; the assay was immunoSEQ multiplex PCR. Altogether tens of thousands of clones are present, 77% being singletons, with the ten largest covering around 2.5%. V lost 8 bases and J 7 bases, leaving 5 bases between the germline ends. The length of the CDR3 is 10 residues. The germline gives CDR1 MDHEN, CDR2 SYDVKM. The sample consisted of PBMCs. The chain is built from TRBV28 and TRBJ2-2; D is uncertain. The receptor was derived from a woman aged 40 to 50 in good health and CMV-seropositive. The chain's CDR3 is CASEDGELFF. The CDR3 region has the DNA TGTGCCAGCGAGGACGGGGAGCTGTTTTTT.